The clone carrying this T cell receptor (beta chain) appeared once. This record belongs to a study of shared clonotypes between healthy human individuals. Trimming took 6 bases from V and 6 from J; bases not matched to a gene: 9. Germline V gives CDR1 MDHEN, CDR2 SYDVKM. The length of the CDR3 is 14 residues. In replicate PCRs of sorted subsets, roughly 200 ng DNA, some 28,000 T cell genomes, was used. Repertoires were generated with immunoSEQ multiplex PCR, while TCRdb's copy carries only in-frame clones and drops some. The sample shows roughly 2.2 million clones, approximately 90% of them seen only once.

Sequences were obtained from naive CD4+ T cells from PBMCs. Subset denoted: CD45RA+ positively selected. This rearrangement joins TRBV28 to TRBJ2-5; 8 nucleotides match TRBD1. The receptor was derived from a man younger than 35 in good health. Some clones in this sample may be carry-over from other donors' samples. CDR3 DNA: TGTGCCAGCAGGCGGACAGGGTCCCTTAAGACCCAGTACTTC. Its protein is CASRRTGSLKTQYF.